This is a list of T cell receptor beta chains from one sample in a study of OX40 agonist ivuxolimab in advanced cancers. Clones were sequenced by immunoSEQ multiplex PCR, and TCRdb holds only the in-frame ones, with some missing. This table holds around 80,000 clones, around 84% found once. The sequences come from CD4+ or CD8+ T cells sorted from blood, collected in a trial of the OX40 agonist ivuxolimab. Receptors originate from an adult with an advanced solid tumor such as melanoma, head and neck, liver or kidney cancer. CDR3s include the opening cysteine and the closing phenylalanine or tryptophan. The order of the fields is CDR3 protein, J gene, CDR3 length, V gene.

CASRLPGYEQYF	TRBJ2-7	12	TRBV10-1
CASSFRGGKVEQFF	TRBJ2-1	14	TRBV19
CASSLGWGGRSPDTQYF	TRBJ2-3	17	TRBV7-8
CASSLGPGNEQFF	TRBJ2-1	13	TRBV7-2
CASSVAPGGAQYF	TRBJ2-5	13	TRBV9
CASRLASTDTQYF	TRBJ2-3	13	TRBV6-1
CASSLEGYGNTEAFF	TRBJ1-1	15	TRBV5-1
CASTGQGSSWEQYF	TRBJ2-7	14	TRBV2
CASRGGAEAFF	TRBJ1-1	11	TRBV6-6
CASKPRTGFYGYTF	TRBJ1-2	14	TRBV6-6
CAWSAWDSRNQPQHF	TRBJ1-5	15	TRBV30
CASSSPGGRGGYTF	TRBJ1-2	14	TRBV7-8
CASSDYAHEQFF	TRBJ2-1	12	TRBV6-1
CASSVLAGFTDTQYF	TRBJ2-3	15	TRBV11-2
CASSRTGIGEKLFF	TRBJ1-4	14	TRBV2
CASSLVGGNTEAFF	TRBJ1-1	14	TRBV7-8
CAISESGSATNEKLFF	TRBJ1-4	16	TRBV10-3
CASSWTGSLRSPLHF	TRBJ1-6	15	TRBV27
CASSLYQGASYEQYF	TRBJ2-7	15	TRBV7-9
CASSPRTGNQPQHF	TRBJ1-5	14	TRBV19
CASSRDGSYEQYF	TRBJ2-7	13	TRBV18
CAGSLAGSSYEQYF	TRBJ2-7	14	TRBV5-1
CASSYWPLETGELFF	TRBJ2-2	15	TRBV6-5
CASTEGGTVKNEQFF	TRBJ2-1	15	TRBV2
CSARDSYEQYF	TRBJ2-7	11	TRBV20-1
CASSKQGADYGYTF	TRBJ1-2	14	TRBV7-2
CASSPLGYSNTEAFF	TRBJ1-1	15	TRBV5-1
CASTPGQGYEQYF	TRBJ2-7	13	TRBV19